This TCR beta chain was retrieved from a study of cytomegalovirus exposure and HLA in healthy donors. Across the study: The same platform was used for the 130 or so validation repertoires as for the 666 first-cohort repertoires, as reported in a later analysis. Whole-study findings and limits: Clusters of TCRs from the first cohort tended to co-occur in the 100 to 150 validation repertoires (as a later analysis found).

Measured with immunoSEQ multiplex PCR; TCRdb has only the in-frame clones, and not every one. The data show fewer than 150,000 clones, with around 85% seen just once and about 4.4% held by the top ten. V was shortened by 5 bases and J by 0 bases, with 12 bases between the two germline ends. The CDR3 runs to 15 residues. CDR1 is SGHRS, CDR2 YFSETQ, per germline. Donors were drawn from the approximately 120-subject validation cohort, separate from the 666-subject first cohort. Turning to this clone: Antigen: not known.

This chain uses TRBV5-1 with TRBJ2-1, with D maybe TRBD2 (5 bases). Sequencing used PBMCs. This sequence was found in a man between 18 and 35 years old in good health and CMV-seropositive. As DNA, the CDR3 is TGCGCCAGCAGGGGAGTAGGGAGCTCCTACAATGAGCAGTTCTTC. Protein: CASRGVGSSYNEQFF. The full variable domain, in which reference TRBV5-1 and TRBJ2-1 provide the parts outside the CDR3, is KAGVTQTPRYLIKTRGQQVTLSCSPISGHRSVSWYQQTPGQGLQFLFEYFSETQRNKGNFPGRFSGRQFSNSRSEMNVSTLELGDSALYLCASRGVGSSYNEQFFGPGTRLTVL.